The rows below give T cell receptor beta chains drawn from one sample of a study of cytomegalovirus exposure and HLA in healthy donors. Libraries were prepared by immunoSEQ multiplex PCR; TCRdb keeps only in-frame clonotypes and omits some of them. The repertoire holds under 150,000 clones, with 70% to 85% as singletons. The sequencing sample was made of PBMCs. Receptors originate from a male donor in good health and CMV-seronegative. Both conserved end residues are part of each CDR3. The D gene is left open where the match is weak. Clone sizes are given selectively: once, few, many, or a class where the clone is expanded.

>TRBV18|once|TRBJ2-6|-
TGTGCCAGCTCACCGACCGGGGTCGCCACCTCTGGGGCCAACGTCCTGACTTTC
CASSPTGVATSGANVLTF
>TRBV19|few|TRBJ1-3|-
TGTGCCAGTAGTAGGGGAGGGACCATCTCTGGAAACACCATATATTTT
CASSRGGTISGNTIYF
>TRBV27|once|TRBJ2-1|TRBD2
TGTGCCAGCAGTTCCGGGACTACATACAATGAGCAGTTCTTC
CASSSGTTYNEQFF
>TRBV5-6|-|TRBJ1-1|-
TGTGCCAGCAGCCTAGGACTCTTGAACACTGAAGCTTTCTTT
CASSLGLLNTEAFF
>TRBV7-9|-|TRBJ2-7|TRBD1
TGTGCCAGCAGCTTTATCGCCCTGGACAGGGGGTACGAGCAGTACTTC
CASSFIALDRGYEQYF
>TRBV10-3|-|TRBJ2-5|-
TGTGCCACAACTGGACAAGGGAGGGGGGGTTCGGAGACCCAGTACTTC
CATTGQGRGGSETQYF
>TRBV30|-|TRBJ2-5|-
TGTGCCTGGAGCGCGGACAGTGGGGAGACCCAGTACTTC
CAWSADSGETQYF
>TRBV11-2|-|TRBJ1-1|-
TGTGCCAGCAGAGTAGCGGAGAACACTGAAGCTTTCTTT
CASRVAENTEAFF
>TRBV4-1|few|TRBJ1-1|-
TGCGCCAGCAGCCAAGATAAGATGACGGAGGAAGCTTTCTTT
CASSQDKMTEEAFF
>TRBV5-8|-|TRBJ2-2|TRBD2
TGTGCAACTAAAAAGCGGGAGACGAACACCGGGGAGCTGTTTTTT
CATKKRETNTGELFF
>TRBV19|-|TRBJ2-7|-
TGTGCCAGTAGTCCTACTGTAACGTACGAGCAGTACTTC
CASSPTVTYEQYF
>TRBV9|-|TRBJ1-1|TRBD1
TGTGCCAGCAGCGGGCCAACAGGGGCTGTCACTGAAGCTTTCTTT
CASSGPTGAVTEAFF
>TRBV4-3|-|TRBJ2-5|-
TGCGCCAGGGGCGGGGAGACCCAGTACTTC
CARGGETQYF
>TRBV6-1|once|TRBJ2-3|-
TGTGCCAGCAGTGCCACAGGTTTGTCTAGCACAGATACGCAGTATTTT
CASSATGLSSTDTQYF
>TRBV2|-|TRBJ2-7|TRBD1
TGTGCCAGCAGTGAATTTTTAGAACAGGGGGCCTACGAGCAGTACTTC
CASSEFLEQGAYEQYF
>TRBV6-5|-|TRBJ2-7|TRBD1
TGTGCCAGCAGTTCTCCCTCATACAGGGGAAGCTACGAGCAGTACTTC
CASSSPSYRGSYEQYF
>TRBV30|-|TRBJ2-5|-
TGTGCCTGGGATGCTAACCAAGAGACCCAGTACTTC
CAWDANQETQYF
>TRBV27|-|TRBJ2-5|TRBD1
TGTGCCAGCAGTTTAGACAGGGACCAGACCCAGTACTTC
CASSLDRDQTQYF
>TRBV4-3|-|TRBJ2-1|-
TGCGCCAGCAGCCAAGGGCGCAGGGCGTCCTACAATGAGCAGTTCTTC
CASSQGRRASYNEQFF
>TRBV5-6|-|TRBJ1-5|-
TGTGCCAGCAGTATACGGGGGGATCTGCAGCCCCAGCATTTT
CASSIRGDLQPQHF
>TRBV7-8|-|TRBJ2-7|TRBD1
TGTGCCAGCAGCGAGAGGACAGGGACCTCATACGAGCAGTACTTC
CASSERTGTSYEQYF
>TRBV25-1|-|TRBJ1-1|TRBD1
TGTGCCAGCAGTGATCCGGGACAGGGGGCTGTGGCTGAAGCTTTCTTT
CASSDPGQGAVAEAFF
>TRBV7-2|-|TRBJ2-7|TRBD2
TGTGCCAGCAGCTTAACCCTAGCGGCCTGCGAGCAGTACTTC
CASSLTLAACEQYF
>TRBV5-6|few|TRBJ1-5|TRBD1
TGTGCCAGCAGCCGACAGGGGGCTACCCAGCATTTT
CASSRQGATQHF
>TRBV6-1|-|TRBJ2-2|-
TGTGCCAGCAGACGGGGAGATAGCACCGGGGAGCTGTTTTTT
CASRRGDSTGELFF
>TRBV11-2|few|TRBJ1-1|TRBD1
TGTGCCAGCAGCCTACGGACAGGGGCGATCACTGAAGCTTTCTTT
CASSLRTGAITEAFF
>TRBV19|-|TRBJ2-6|-
TGTGCCAGTAGTATCCCCAGTTCCTCTGGGGCCAACGTCCTGACTTTC
CASSIPSSSGANVLTF
>TRBV30|few|TRBJ2-7|TRBD2
TGTGCCTGGAGTACGGGAGGCCATTCCTACGAGCAGTACTTC
CAWSTGGHSYEQYF
>TRBV7-3|few|TRBJ2-1|-
TGTGCCAGCAGCGCTGATAGCGGTCATGAGCAGTTCTTC
CASSADSGHEQFF
>TRBV7-2|-|TRBJ2-7|-
TGTGCCAGCAGCTTGGGACGGAGGGACTACGAGCAGTACTTC
CASSLGRRDYEQYF
>TRBV27|-|TRBJ2-7|-
TGTGCCAGCAGTCAGCGGAGCTCCTACGAGCAGTACTTC
CASSQRSSYEQYF
>TRBV7-3|-|TRBJ1-5|-
TGTGCCAGCAGCCCTCCGACAGGTTGGCAGCCCCAGCATTTT
CASSPPTGWQPQHF
>TRBV6-5|-|TRBJ1-2|-
TGTGCCAGCAGTTACGGGGCAGACTATGGCTACACCTTC
CASSYGADYGYTF
>TRBV29-1|-|TRBJ2-7|TRBD1
TGCAGCGTTAAGGACAGGGGGACCACCTACGAGCAGTACTTC
CSVKDRGTTYEQYF
>TRBV5-6|-|TRBJ2-1|-
TGTGCCAGCAGCTTGGAACTAATGGGTTACAATGAGCAGTTCTTC
CASSLELMGYNEQFF
>TRBV6-1|-|TRBJ1-4|-
TGTGCCAGCAGTCTTGAGACAGGTCGGGAAAAACTGTTTTTT
CASSLETGREKLFF
>TRBV11-1|-|TRBJ2-5|TRBD1
TGTGCCAGCAGCTTTACGGACAGGCAAGGGGAGACCCAGTACTTC
CASSFTDRQGETQYF